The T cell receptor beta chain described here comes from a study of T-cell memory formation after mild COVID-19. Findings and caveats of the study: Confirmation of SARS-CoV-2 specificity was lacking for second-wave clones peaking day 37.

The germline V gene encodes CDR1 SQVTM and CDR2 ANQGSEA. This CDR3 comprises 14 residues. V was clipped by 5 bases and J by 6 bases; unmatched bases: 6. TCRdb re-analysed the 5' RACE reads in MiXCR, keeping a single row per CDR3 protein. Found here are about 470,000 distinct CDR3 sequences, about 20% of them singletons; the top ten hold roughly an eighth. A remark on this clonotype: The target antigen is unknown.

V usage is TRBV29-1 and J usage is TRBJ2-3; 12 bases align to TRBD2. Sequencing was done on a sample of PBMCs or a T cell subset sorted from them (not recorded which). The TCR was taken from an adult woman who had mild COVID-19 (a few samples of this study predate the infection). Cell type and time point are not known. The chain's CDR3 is CSVFASGGADTQYF. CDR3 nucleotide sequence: TGCAGCGTTTTTGCTAGCGGGGGGGCGGATACGCAGTATTTT.